Included here is one T cell receptor (beta chain) sequence, with context. This clone appeared a single time. This receptor's antigen is unknown. Nothing much larger sits one base from this clone, and base qualities are not available. The library was produced with the immunoSEQ multiplex PCR assay. The clones in this table, taken by TCRdb from immuneACCESS, are in-frame only. Not every clone is retained; where verified, under half of the shortfall comes from an unresolved V gene, and the cause of the rest is unknown. This sample gives roughly 48,000 clones in total; 92% of them show up just once. Of the sample, 0.9% to 1% falls within the top ten clones. The sample originates from a study of T cell changes during pregnancy in multiple sclerosis (dated by TCRdb to the late 2010s). Context from the whole study: In women with multiple sclerosis, the researchers looked at how the T cell repertoire shifted as pregnancy progressed.

Here V drops 4 bases and J drops 9 bases, and the junction holds 7 bases not matched to any gene. The CDR3 runs 14 amino acids, cysteine and phenylalanine included. Solely the CDR3 DNA is kept, with 42 bases framed from the first base. CDR1 and CDR2 are read off the germline V gene (reference sequence) as GTSNPN and SVGIG. Sequenced material: CD4+ T cells from peripheral blood mononuclear cells, taken in the second trimester of pregnancy. Rearrangement joined TRBV30 to TRBJ1-6; TRBD1 aligns with 9 central bases. The clonotype was recovered from a female donor in good health, enrolled as a control in a pregnancy study. The CDR3 reads CAWTAGQGGSPLHF. The nucleotide sequence reads as follows: TGTGCCTGGACCGCGGGACAGGGTGGTTCACCCCTCCACTTT.